This TCR beta chain was identified during a study of shared clonotypes between healthy human individuals (TCRdb year 2020). About the full investigation: The cohort comprised two women and a few men aged 18 to 49 years. To estimate repertoire size and how much clonotype sharing occurs between individuals, the study deeply sequenced the blood TCR repertoires of five healthy adults. To increase sequencing depth and limit assay-specific biases, different laboratories used diverse techniques to prepare libraries and sequence TCR repertoires. Leukapheresis yielded between about 0.85 and 10 billion PBMCs per donor.

Using the deep immunoSEQ assay, TCR CDR3 regions were amplified from genomic DNA by multiplex PCR. Extracted genomic DNA from each cell subset was spread evenly across all wells of several immunoSEQ 96-well plates, with each plate serving as a replicate. For unsorted PBMC, each replicate PCR was loaded with about 280 ng genomic DNA, equivalent to tens of thousands of T cell genomes. Ten immunoSEQ deep assay plates were used to sequence unsorted PBMC genomic DNA. Purified libraries were measured with a Qubit 3.0 fluorometer, size-checked on a Bioanalyzer 2100, and measured again with the KAPA Library Quantification kit. A separate single-read 150-cycle Illumina NextSeq 550 flow cell was used to sequence each immunoSEQ 96-well plate. The source study handled its data this way. The immunoSEQ output contained only junctional sequences without quality scores, so filtering could not match that applied to full-length reads. To assign V/J genes and CDR3, sequences were annotated against IMGT germline references using PyIR, a Python wrapper for IgBLAST v1.9. Reads were removed for weak V/J assignments (E-value above 1e-6), missing CDR3, stop codons, out-of-frame junctions, or ambiguous translated residues. A V3J clonotype was defined by an identical inferred V gene, J gene, and CDR3 amino acid sequence. Percentage overlap between repertoires was computed as shared unique clonotypes divided by the size of the smaller repertoire. Repertoire richness was assessed with RTK rarefaction, the Chao1 estimator, and Recon v2.1 estimates of unobserved clonotypes. Entries here come from immuneACCESS through TCRdb and include only in-frame sequences with V and J called. Some clones fail to appear in such tables; in the studies checked, an unresolved V gene covers under half of the shortfall, and the cause of the remainder is unknown. For V, J and clone size, that table is used; D and trimming come from the DNA. In this sample the table shows fewer than 650,000 clones, less than 80% of which occur a single time. Jointly, the top ten make up 13% of the sample.

Turning to this clone: Its antigen is unknown. Per-nucleotide qualities are absent, and no much larger clonotype sits a single base away.

The full study reports these points: Sampling was restricted to blood, and TCR repertoires in tissues likely differ from the TCR repertoires found in blood. Because the study included a small number of donors, the genetic and exposure-history diversity represented was limited. Pairwise subsampling led to the expectation that sequencing depth would affect the degree of clonotype sharing among donors.

Donors were healthy HIV-negative adults with no recently reported acute infections or vaccinations. Every donor was a Caucasian adult residing in Nashville, Tennessee, USA. For unsorted samples, tens of millions of PBMCs were counted and genomic DNA was extracted with the QIAamp DNA Blood Mini kit. Blood was collected by leukapheresis, and PBMCs were isolated by Ficoll-Histopaque density gradient centrifugation and then cryopreserved in liquid nitrogen vapor phase. The CDR3, from cysteine to phenylalanine, totals 13 residues. The entry retains the CDR3 DNA only, 39 bases that are in frame from base 1. The germline V gene (reference sequence) gives CDR1 as MNHNY and CDR2 as SVGAGI. Trimming takes 9 bases off V and 5 bases off J; junction bases not matched to a gene: 3.

This chain is built from TRBV6-6 and TRBJ2-1; 11 bases in the middle match TRBD2. Sequenced input: PBMCs. This sequence was found in a woman in her thirties or forties in good health. Some clones in this sample may be carry-over from other donors' samples. The CDR3 protein: CASSGRAHNEQFF. In nucleotide form, the sequence is TGTGCCAGTAGCGGGAGGGCCCACAATGAGCAGTTCTTC.